Below are 8 T cell receptor beta chains sequenced from a single sample in a study of cytomegalovirus exposure and HLA in healthy donors (dated by TCRdb to 2016 to 2017). Libraries were constructed by the immunoSEQ multiplex PCR assay. For the multiplex PCR, a mixture combining 60 forward primers for TCR Vbeta segments and 13 reverse primers for TCR Jbeta segments was used. TCRdb re-hosts the immuneACCESS table, in-frame sequences only. Its copies lack some clones; in the studies checked, an unresolved V gene accounts for under half of them, and the cause for the rest is not known. The sample table records around 91,000 clones; about 77% of these occur just once. The ten top clones hold approximately 4% of the sample. The sequencing sample was made of PBMCs. The receptors derive from a male donor in good health and CMV-seropositive.

V gene TRBV6-1 combines with J gene TRBJ1-2, with 7 bases that match TRBD1. Germline loops: CDR1 MNHNS, CDR2 SASEGT. There are 15 residues in the CDR3. V was clipped by 3 bases and J by 3 bases; unmatched bases: 7. The CDR3 bases are TGTGCCAGCAGTGAGGTCTCAGGGGGTCACTATGGCTACACCTTC. This codes for CASSEVSGGHYGYTF.

The chain carries TRBV27 and TRBJ2-5; weak D call: TRBD2 (6 bases). The CDR3 is 12 amino acids. The V gene lost 6 bases and the J gene lost 5 bases, with 10 bases spanning the gap. From germline, CDR1 is MNHEY and CDR2 SMNVEV (reference sequence). The CDR3 nucleotides read TGTGCCAGCAGCCGTGCGGGGGAGACCCAGTACTTC. It is translated as CASSRAGETQYF.

The V and J genes are TRBV27 and TRBJ2-7, with a possible D match to TRBD1 (6 bases). CDR1 is MNHEY and CDR2 is SMNVEV in the germline V gene (reference sequence). The CDR3 length is 13 residues. Trimming stripped 5 bases from V and 6 bases from J, with 14 bases between. The CDR3 DNA sequence: TGTGCCAGCAGTCACACAGGGCAAGGCGAGCAGTACTTC. Its translation: CASSHTGQGEQYF.

This clone was counted between two and nine times. The chain is built from TRBV5-4 and TRBJ2-7; 8 bases line up with TRBD1. The CDR3 is 14 amino acids. Germline V gene sequence: CDR1 SGHNT, CDR2 YYREEE (reference sequence). V dropped 4 bases and J dropped 1; count of bases not matched to a gene: 4. CDR3 bases: TGTGCCAGCAGCGTGGACAGGGTATCCTACGAGCAGTACTTC. Protein sequence: CASSVDRVSYEQYF.

This clone was detected once. This chain uses TRBV2 with TRBJ2-3; 13 bases agree with TRBD2. CDR1 and CDR2 (germline): SNHLY, FYNNEI. V shed 5 bases and J 4 bases; nucleotides not matched to a gene: 3. The CDR3 consists of 15 residues. The CDR3 here is CASSFGLAGADTQYF. The CDR3 DNA reads as TGTGCCAGCAGTTTCGGACTAGCGGGGGCAGATACGCAGTATTTT.

V and J are TRBV7-7 and TRBJ2-2, with D possibly matching TRBD2 (7 bases). V lost 7 bases and J lost 5, with 11 bases in between. Germline V gives CDR1 SSHAT, CDR2 FNYEAQ (reference sequence). This CDR3 has 13 residues. CDR3 in DNA: TGTGCCAGCATGAGCGGGACAACCGGGGAGCTGTTTTTT. Residues: CASMSGTTGELFF.

This clone was observed once. The gene calls are TRBV7-3 and TRBJ2-5, with TRBD2 identical over 10 bases. J gave up 2 bases and V 3 bases, and 3 bases lay outside the gene matches. The CDR3 runs 15 residues. From germline, CDR1 is SGHTA and CDR2 FQGTGA. In DNA form, the CDR3 reads TGTGCCAGCAGCTTGAGCGGGGGGGCACAAGAGACCCAGTACTTC. Residues: CASSLSGGAQETQYF.

This chain links TRBV11-2 with TRBJ2-3; 8 nucleotides match TRBD1. The germline V gene encodes CDR1 SGHAT and CDR2 FQNNGV. The CDR3 totals 16 residues. V was clipped by 1 base and J by 0 bases; unmatched bases: 3. The CDR3 DNA follows: TGTGCCAGCAGCTTAGGACAGGGGAGAAGCACAGATACGCAGTATTTT. This gives the protein CASSLGQGRSTDTQYF.